A selection of T cell receptor beta chains follows, all from one sample in a study of T cells in Graves' hyperthyroidism and ophthalmopathy. TCRdb re-called the multiplex PCR reads through MiXCR, storing one row per CDR3 protein. Of about 300,000 distinct CDR3 sequences in the sample, less than 20% were seen once. Sequencing input: blood. The source of these receptors is a man in his fifties with Graves' ophthalmopathy. The CDR3 runs from the conserved cysteine through the conserved F or W. The D gene is left open where the match is weak. Clone size, where shown, is once, few, many, or a class for clones that have expanded.

j_gene | abundance | d_gene | v_gene | CDR3nt | CDR3aa
TRBJ2-7 | few | TRBD2 | TRBV5-1 | TGCGCCAGCAGCACTCTAACTAGCGGCCTGAGCTCCTACGAGCAGTACTTC | CASSTLTSGLSSYEQYF
TRBJ1-4 | many | . | TRBV30 | TGTGCCTGGAGTGAGATCGAGGGGGAAAAACTGTTTTTT | CAWSEIEGEKLFF
TRBJ2-7 | once | TRBD1 | TRBV20-1 | TGCAGTGCTTACGGACAGGACCCCTCCTACGAGCAGTACTTC | CSAYGQDPSYEQYF
TRBJ1-1 | . | TRBD1 | TRBV25-1 | TGTGCCAGCAGTGAATACAGGACAGGGATCACTGAAGCTTTCTTT | CASSEYRTGITEAFF
TRBJ2-5 | many | TRBD2 | TRBV10-3 | TGTGCCATCTCGAGCGGGAGGACCCCCCAAGAGACCCAGTACTTC | CAISSGRTPQETQYF
TRBJ2-7 | few | TRBD2 | TRBV6-4 | TGTGCCAGGGCCGAACTAGCGGGAGGTGTCCACGAGCAGTACTTC | CARAELAGGVHEQYF
TRBJ2-5 | . | . | TRBV24-1 | TGTGCCACCAGTGATTCCCCCAAATTAAGACAGTACCAAGAGACCCAGTACTTC | CATSDSPKLRQYQETQYF
TRBJ2-2 | few | . | TRBV6-4 | TGTGCCAGCAGTTACTCGAGTCCAGGGGCCGGGGAGCTGTTTTTT | CASSYSSPGAGELFF
TRBJ1-1 | . | . | TRBV28 | TGTGCCAGCGATACGACACGGGGGCCCATGAACACTGAAGCTTTCTTT | CASDTTRGPMNTEAFF
TRBJ2-5 | few | TRBD1 | TRBV19 | TGTGCCAGTAGATCGCAGGGGGTCCAAGAGACCCAGTACTTC | CASRSQGVQETQYF
TRBJ2-3 | few | . | TRBV7-3 | TGTGCCAGCAGCCCTCGGCGGGACACAGATACGCAGTATTTT | CASSPRRDTDTQYF
TRBJ2-2 | . | . | TRBV3-1 | TGTGCCAGCAGCGCACTGAACACCGGGGAGCTGTTTTTT | CASSALNTGELFF
TRBJ1-2 | . | TRBD1 | TRBV6-1 | TGTGCCAGCAGTGAGACAGGGCCGTATGGCTACACCTTC | CASSETGPYGYTF
TRBJ2-7 | many | . | TRBV12-3/TRBV12-4 | TGTGCCAGCAGTCCTCGACCTGGTGGACCTACCTACGAGCAGTACTTC | CASSPRPGGPTYEQYF
TRBJ1-2 | many | . | TRBV10-1 | TGCGCCAGCAGTGACCGGGAGGGAGATGGCTACACCTTC | CASSDREGDGYTF
TRBJ2-1 | . | TRBD1 | TRBV6-2/TRBV6-3 | TGTGCCAGCTTACTCGGTGGGACAGATAACAATGAGCAGTTCTTC | CASLLGGTDNNEQFF
TRBJ2-1 | . | . | TRBV5-6 | TGTGCCAGCAGCCCTCCTCGGGGGACAGCGCTCTACAATGAGCAGTTCTTC | CASSPPRGTALYNEQFF
TRBJ2-1 | few | TRBD1 | TRBV7-9 | TGTGCCAGCAGCTTAGAGGGGGCAGGCCATAGCTCCTACAATGAGCAGTTCTTC | CASSLEGAGHSSYNEQFF
TRBJ1-5 | . | . | TRBV24-1 | TGTGCCACCAGTGACGGGACCCATAGCAATCAGCCCCAGCATTTT | CATSDGTHSNQPQHF
TRBJ2-5 | . | . | TRBV5-1 | TGCGCCAGCAGCTTAGACTCGGAGACCCAGTACTTC | CASSLDSETQYF
TRBJ1-2 | many | . | TRBV20-1 | TGCAGTGCTACCACAGATGGGGCGCGGAGTGGCTACACCTTC | CSATTDGARSGYTF
TRBJ2-1 | many | TRBD2 | TRBV20-1 | TGCAGTGCTGTGCCTGGACTAGCGGGAGGGCCGGAATCCAATGAGCAGTTCTTC | CSAVPGLAGGPESNEQFF
TRBJ2-7 | . | TRBD1 | TRBV7-8 | TGTGCCAGCAGCTTTGCGGGACAGGGGGCCTACGAGCAGTACTTC | CASSFAGQGAYEQYF
TRBJ1-1 | . | . | TRBV7-9 | TGTGCCAGCACCTGGGGGGGGGACACTGAAGCTTTCTTT | CASTWGGDTEAFF
TRBJ2-1 | few | TRBD2 | TRBV5-5 | TGTGCCAGCAGGCGTGGGCTAGCGGGAATCAATGAGCAGTTCTTC | CASRRGLAGINEQFF
TRBJ2-5 | many | . | TRBV20-1 | TGCAGTGCCGCTCAACCGGGAGCCGGGATTTGGACCCAGTACTTC | CSAAQPGAGIWTQYF
TRBJ2-3 | few | TRBD1 | TRBV12-3/TRBV12-4 | TGTGCCAGCAGTCCGGACAGGGCCTTCCTCACAGATACGCAGTATTTT | CASSPDRAFLTDTQYF
TRBJ2-6 | . | . | TRBV12-3/TRBV12-4 | TGTGCCAGCAGGCCCGGGGCCAACGTCCTGACTTTC | CASRPGANVLTF
TRBJ2-1 | few | TRBD1 | TRBV24-1 | TGTGCCACCAGTGTCCCGGGACAGGGACGCTATGAGCAGTTCTTC | CATSVPGQGRYEQFF
TRBJ2-5 | many | . | TRBV3-1 | TGTGCCAGCAGCCTCCGCGGGGGCCTACAATCGAGTACCCAGTACTTC | CASSLRGGLQSSTQYF
TRBJ2-7 | few | . | TRBV9 | TGTGCCAGCAGCATTAGCGTTTCCTCCTACGAGCAGTACTTC | CASSISVSSYEQYF
TRBJ2-2 | few | . | TRBV29-1 | TGCAGCGTACGGGCTAGCGTCACCGGGGAGCTGTTTTTT | CSVRASVTGELFF
TRBJ2-1 | few | TRBD2 | TRBV5-1 | TGCGCCAGCAGCTTAAATAGCGGGTTCTCCTACAATGAGCAGTTCTTC | CASSLNSGFSYNEQFF
TRBJ2-1 | many | . | TRBV11-2 | TGTGCCAGCAGCCCCGACAGTACAATCTCCTACAATGAGCAGTTCTTC | CASSPDSTISYNEQFF
TRBJ1-5 | many | . | TRBV7-8 | TGTGCCAGCAGCTTATTGGACAGCACGAATCAGCCCCAGCATTTT | CASSLLDSTNQPQHF
TRBJ2-3 | . | TRBD2 | TRBV3-1 | TGTGCCAGCAGCCAAGGAAATCCGGGAGGGCCTTCAGATACGCAGTATTTT | CASSQGNPGGPSDTQYF
TRBJ1-1 | many | TRBD1 | TRBV2 | TGTGCCAGCAGTGAAGGGGACAGGGGGAACACTGAAGCTTTCTTT | CASSEGDRGNTEAFF
TRBJ1-2 | . | TRBD1 | TRBV29-1 | TGCAGCGTTGACAACACCGGGACAGGGATGTCTGGCTACACCTTC | CSVDNTGTGMSGYTF
TRBJ1-1 | many | . | TRBV20-1 | TGCAGTGCCCCCTCGCGGACTGAAGCTTTCTTT | CSAPSRTEAFF
TRBJ2-3 | . | . | TRBV6-1 | TGTGCCGGAGGGGAACAGACGACCACAGATACGCAGTATTTT | CAGGEQTTTDTQYF
TRBJ1-2 | few | . | TRBV7-9 | TGTGCCAGCAGCTTAGTTGATTTTAACTATGGCTACACCTTC | CASSLVDFNYGYTF
TRBJ2-1 | . | TRBD2 | TRBV15 | TGTGCCACCAGCAGTGGACTAGCCTCCTACAATGAGCAGTTCTTC | CATSSGLASYNEQFF
TRBJ1-4 | few | TRBD1 | TRBV19 | TGTGCCAGTACGGATGTAAAGCCAGGGGGACGTGAAAAACTGTTTTTT | CASTDVKPGGREKLFF
TRBJ1-1 | many | . | TRBV5-1 | TGCGCCAGCAGCTTGGCCGGGGTGGCACATTCTGGGAACACTGAAGCTTTCTTT | CASSLAGVAHSGNTEAFF
TRBJ1-2 | . | . | TRBV6-1 | TGTGCCACCGACAGGTCTAACTATGGCTACACCTTC | CATDRSNYGYTF
TRBJ1-5 | . | . | TRBV20-1 | TGCAGTGCTAGAGATCACGGGTTGGCAGATCAGCCCCAGCATTTT | CSARDHGLADQPQHF
TRBJ2-5 | . | TRBD1 | TRBV28 | TGTGCCAGCCGTAAGACAGGGTTCTTCCAAGAGACCCAGTACTTC | CASRKTGFFQETQYF
TRBJ2-2 | . | . | TRBV19 | TGTGCCAGTAGGACCCGACAGGGAGGCACCGGGGAGCTGTTTTTT | CASRTRQGGTGELFF
TRBJ2-3 | . | TRBD2 | TRBV7-8 | TGCGCCAGCAGCACTGAGACTAGCGGGGGCACAGATACGCAGTATTTT | CASSTETSGGTDTQYF
TRBJ1-1 | many | . | TRBV20-1 | TGCAGTGGCTGGTTCCCCTCTACAGGTATGAACACTGAAGCTTTCTTT | CSGWFPSTGMNTEAFF
TRBJ2-7 | few | . | TRBV5-1 | TGCGCCAGCAGCTTGAGGTCTGACATAGCGGACTACGAGCAGTACTTC | CASSLRSDIADYEQYF
TRBJ2-2 | few | . | TRBV5-1 | TGCGCCAGCAGCCCCACCGGGACAATGAACACCGGGGAGCTGTTTTTT | CASSPTGTMNTGELFF
TRBJ1-1 | few | . | TRBV9 | TGTGCCATCTGCCCCGGGCTGGGAACTGAAGCTTTCTTT | CAICPGLGTEAFF
TRBJ2-3 | few | . | TRBV12-3/TRBV12-4 | TGTGCCAGCAGTGAAAGCGGGTCTAGCACAGATACGCAGTATTTT | CASSESGSSTDTQYF
TRBJ2-5 | few | . | TRBV28 | TGTGCCAGCAGAGTCGGAGGGGGGCAAGAGACCCAGTACTTC | CASRVGGGQETQYF
TRBJ1-4 | few | . | TRBV3-1 | TGTGCCAGCAGCCCGGACCATAAAAATGAAAAACTGTTTTTT | CASSPDHKNEKLFF
TRBJ1-5 | few | . | TRBV18 | TGTGCCAGCTCACGATCGGGGCGGAATCAGCCCCAGCATTTT | CASSRSGRNQPQHF